This T cell receptor (beta chain) was recovered during a study of T cells after posttransplantation cyclophosphamide. Study conclusions and caveats: Tissue-infiltrating T cells from skin or gut overlapped little with blood T cells. Donor CD8+ memory clones often dominated recipient blood repertoires at later times.

Looked up from germline, CDR1 is SGHDN and CDR2 is FVKESK. The CDR3 contains 16 residues. With 0 bases clipped from V and 2 bases from J, the junction kept 7 bases outside the gene matches. As for this clone: Antigen unknown.

Only in-frame clones appear in the TCRdb table, and some are missing; sequencing was by immunoSEQ multiplex PCR. The data show more than 15,000 clones, 94% seen once. Cells defined as naive were viable CD3+CD4+ or CD3+CD8+ and CCR7+CD45RA+CD45RO-CD95-CD27+CD28+. Input material: naive CD4+ T cells sorted from blood. This sequence joins TRBV14 and TRBJ2-7; 7 nucleotides align to TRBD2. The TCR was taken from a woman aged 45-65 years in good health and a related stem cell transplant donor. CDR3 loop: CASSQDSRLAAYEQYF. CDR3 bases: TGTGCCAGCAGCCAAGATTCCCGTCTAGCGGCCTACGAGCAGTACTTC. Combining the CDR3 with reference TRBV14 and TRBJ2-7 gives the whole variable domain EAGVTQFPSHSVIEKGQTVTLRCDPISGHDNLYWYRRVMGKEIKFLLHFVKESKQDESGMPNNRFLAERTGGTYSTLKVQPAELEDSGVYFCASSQDSRLAAYEQYFGPGTRLTVT.